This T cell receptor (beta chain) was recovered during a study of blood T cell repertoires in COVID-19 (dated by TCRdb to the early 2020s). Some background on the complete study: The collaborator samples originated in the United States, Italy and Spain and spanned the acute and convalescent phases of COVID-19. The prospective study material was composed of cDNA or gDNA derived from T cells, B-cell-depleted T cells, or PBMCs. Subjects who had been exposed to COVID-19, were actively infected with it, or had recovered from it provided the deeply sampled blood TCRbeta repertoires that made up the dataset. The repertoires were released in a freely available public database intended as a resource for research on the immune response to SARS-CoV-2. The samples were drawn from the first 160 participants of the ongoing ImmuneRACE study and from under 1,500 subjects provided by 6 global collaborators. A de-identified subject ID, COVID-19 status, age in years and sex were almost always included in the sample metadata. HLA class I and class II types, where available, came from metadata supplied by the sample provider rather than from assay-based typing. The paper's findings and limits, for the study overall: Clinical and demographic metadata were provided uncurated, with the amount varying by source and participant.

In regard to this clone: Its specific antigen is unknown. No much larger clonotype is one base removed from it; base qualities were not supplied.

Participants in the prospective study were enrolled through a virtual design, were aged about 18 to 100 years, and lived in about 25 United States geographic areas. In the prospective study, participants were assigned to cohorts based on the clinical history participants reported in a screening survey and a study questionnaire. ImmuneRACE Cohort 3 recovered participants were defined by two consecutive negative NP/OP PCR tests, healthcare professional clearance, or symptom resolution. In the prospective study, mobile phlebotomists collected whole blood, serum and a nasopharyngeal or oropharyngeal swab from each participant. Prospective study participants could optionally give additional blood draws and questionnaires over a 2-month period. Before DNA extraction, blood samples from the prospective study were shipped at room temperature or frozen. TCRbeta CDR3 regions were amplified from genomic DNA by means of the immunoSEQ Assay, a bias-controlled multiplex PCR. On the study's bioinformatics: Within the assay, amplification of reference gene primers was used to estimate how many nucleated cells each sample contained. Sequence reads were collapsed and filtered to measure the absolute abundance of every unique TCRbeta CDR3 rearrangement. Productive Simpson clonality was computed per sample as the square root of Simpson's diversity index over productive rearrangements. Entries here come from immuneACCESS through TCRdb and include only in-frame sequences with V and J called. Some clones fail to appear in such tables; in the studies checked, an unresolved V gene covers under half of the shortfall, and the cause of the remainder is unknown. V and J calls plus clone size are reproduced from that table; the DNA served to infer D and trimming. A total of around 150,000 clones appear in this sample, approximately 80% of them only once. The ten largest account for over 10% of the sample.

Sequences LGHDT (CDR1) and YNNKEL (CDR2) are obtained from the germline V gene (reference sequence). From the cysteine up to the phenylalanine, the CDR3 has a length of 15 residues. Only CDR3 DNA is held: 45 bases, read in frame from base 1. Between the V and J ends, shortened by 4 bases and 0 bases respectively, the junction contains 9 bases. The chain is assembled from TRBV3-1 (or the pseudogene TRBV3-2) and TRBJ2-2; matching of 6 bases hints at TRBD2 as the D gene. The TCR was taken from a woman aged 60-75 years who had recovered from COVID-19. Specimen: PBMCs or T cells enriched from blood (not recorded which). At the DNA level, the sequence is TGTGCCAGCAGCCGGGACTCTGCGAACACCGGGGAGCTGTTTTTT. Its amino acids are CASSRDSANTGELFF.